This section outlines one T cell receptor beta chain sequence together with its context. Its antigen remains unidentified. The entry originates in a study of cytomegalovirus exposure and HLA in healthy donors. This CDR3 is 15 amino acids long. The V gene end was trimmed by 8 bases and the J gene end by 8 bases; junction bases not matched to a gene: 17. The V gene's germline CDR1 is MDHEN and CDR2 SYDVKM. With 60 Vbeta and 13 Jbeta primers, the PCR was carried out. Clones were read by immunoSEQ multiplex PCR, and TCRdb kept only the in-frame ones, dropping some. The sample carries about 160,000 clones, approximately 75% recorded once. Regarding the study as a whole: Earlier results showed most TCR beta V segments being productive about 87% or about 30% of the time. The classifier reportedly diagnosed cytomegalovirus status with high specificity and sensitivity.

Sequenced input: PBMCs. The source is a man aged 25 to 45 in good health and CMV-seropositive. This sequence joins TRBV28 and TRBJ1-2, with TRBD1 identical over 7 bases. CDR3 DNA sequence: TGTGCCAGCCTCCCCGGAACAGGGGTTCTGGGCGGCTACACCTTC. This sequence encodes CASLPGTGVLGGYTF.